This T cell receptor beta chain was sequenced for a study of identical twins. Germline trimming cut 8 bases from V and 0 bases from J; bases unmatched to any gene: 13. Germline CDR1 and CDR2: ENHRY and SYGVKD. This CDR3 is built from 16 residues. General study findings and limits: The degree of excess twin sharing was weaker in beta out-of-frame sequences. Reduced insertions were recorded for abundant cord blood beta clonotypes, with no such pattern in memory repertoires.

TCRdb used MiXCR to reprocess the 5' RACE reads, holding one entry per CDR3 protein. The data show approximately 300,000 distinct CDR3 sequences, over 8.5% seen once. A note on this clonotype: Its antigen is as yet unknown.

With no exceptions, donors were healthy Caucasians. Another study also made use of these data, one on yellow fever vaccine responses in identical twins.

This TCR was recovered from a young woman in good health. This chain connects TRBV10-3 to TRBJ2-7, with TRBD1 matching over 7 bases. The material sequenced was CD8+ T cells sorted from blood. This CDR3 reads CAIGEGDSDYSYEQYF. The CDR3 nucleotides read TGTGCCATCGGAGAGGGGGACAGTGATTACTCCTACGAGCAGTACTTC.